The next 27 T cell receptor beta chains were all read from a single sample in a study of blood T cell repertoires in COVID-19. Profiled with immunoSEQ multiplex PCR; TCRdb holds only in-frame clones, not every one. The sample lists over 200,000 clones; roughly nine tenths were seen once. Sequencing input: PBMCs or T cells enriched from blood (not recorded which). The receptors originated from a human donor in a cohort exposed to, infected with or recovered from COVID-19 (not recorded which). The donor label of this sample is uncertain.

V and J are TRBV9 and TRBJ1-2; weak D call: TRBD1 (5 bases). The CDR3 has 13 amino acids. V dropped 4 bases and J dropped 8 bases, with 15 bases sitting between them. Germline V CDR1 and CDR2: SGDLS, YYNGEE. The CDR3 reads CASSPQGLEGYTF. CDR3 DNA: TGTGCCAGCAGCCCCCAGGGACTGGAGGGCTACACCTTC.

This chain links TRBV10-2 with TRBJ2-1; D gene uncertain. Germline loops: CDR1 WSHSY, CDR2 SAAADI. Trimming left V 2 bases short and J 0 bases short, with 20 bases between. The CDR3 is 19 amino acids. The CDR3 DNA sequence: TGCGCCAGCAGTGAGGAACAGACCAACCCTTTTAGCTCCTACAATGAGCAGTTCTTC. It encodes CASSEEQTNPFSSYNEQFF.

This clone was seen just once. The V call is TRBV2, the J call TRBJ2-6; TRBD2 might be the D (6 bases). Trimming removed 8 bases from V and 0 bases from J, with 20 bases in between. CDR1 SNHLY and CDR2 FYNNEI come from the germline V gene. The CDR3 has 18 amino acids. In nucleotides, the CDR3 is TGTGCCAGCTGGAGGCCTCGGGGGTCGCGCTCTGGGGCCAACGTCCTGACTTTC. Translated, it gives CASWRPRGSRSGANVLTF.

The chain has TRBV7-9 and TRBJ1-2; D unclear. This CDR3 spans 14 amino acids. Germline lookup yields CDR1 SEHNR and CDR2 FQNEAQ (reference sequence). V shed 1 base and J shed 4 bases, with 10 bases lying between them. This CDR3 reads CASSLDAGGYGYTF. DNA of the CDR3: TGTGCCAGCAGCTTAGACGCGGGCGGCTATGGCTACACCTTC.

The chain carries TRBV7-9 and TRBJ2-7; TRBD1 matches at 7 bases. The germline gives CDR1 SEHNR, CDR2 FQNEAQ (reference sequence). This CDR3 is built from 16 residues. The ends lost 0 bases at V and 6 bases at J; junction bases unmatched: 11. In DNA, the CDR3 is TGTGCCAGCAGCTTAGCGATAAGGGGGCCAACCGCCGAGCAGTACTTC. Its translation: CASSLAIRGPTAEQYF.

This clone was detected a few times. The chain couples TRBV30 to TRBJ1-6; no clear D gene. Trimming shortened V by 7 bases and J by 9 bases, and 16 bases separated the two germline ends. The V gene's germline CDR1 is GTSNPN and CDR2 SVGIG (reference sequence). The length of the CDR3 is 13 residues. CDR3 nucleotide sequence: TGTGCCTTACTCGGACGGGATCCTTCACCCCTCCACTTT. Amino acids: CALLGRDPSPLHF.

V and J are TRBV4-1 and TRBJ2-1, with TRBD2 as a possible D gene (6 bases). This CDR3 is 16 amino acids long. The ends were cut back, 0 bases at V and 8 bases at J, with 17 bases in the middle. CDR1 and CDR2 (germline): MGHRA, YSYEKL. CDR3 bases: TGCGCCAGCAGCCAAGATCGTACTAGCTCACCCCATGAGCAGTTCTTC. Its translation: CASSQDRTSSPHEQFF.

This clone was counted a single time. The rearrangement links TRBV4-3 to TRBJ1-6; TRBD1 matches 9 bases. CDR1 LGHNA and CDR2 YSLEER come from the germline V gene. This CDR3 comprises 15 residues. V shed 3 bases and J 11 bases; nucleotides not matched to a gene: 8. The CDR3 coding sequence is TGCGCCAGCAGCCAGGGGAACAGGGGGCGGACACCCCTCCACTTT. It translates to CASSQGNRGRTPLHF.

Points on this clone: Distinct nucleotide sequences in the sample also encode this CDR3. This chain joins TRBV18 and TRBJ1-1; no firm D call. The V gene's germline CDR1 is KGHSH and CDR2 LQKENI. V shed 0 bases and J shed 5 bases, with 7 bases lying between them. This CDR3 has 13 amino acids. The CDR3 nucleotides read TGTGCCAGCTCACCACCATCGAGGACTGAAGCTTTCTTT. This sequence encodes CASSPPSRTEAFF.

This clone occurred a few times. Here the CDR3 DNA reads TGCAGCGTTGTGGTCGCGGGGAGATCCTACAATGAGCAGTTCTTC. Its translation is CSVVVAGRSYNEQFF. This sequence joins TRBV29-1 and TRBJ2-1; tentatively, D is TRBD2 (6 bases). CDR1 SQVTM and CDR2 ANQGSEA come from the germline V gene. This CDR3 contains 15 residues. V gave up 4 bases and J gave up 1 base, with 14 bases separating them.

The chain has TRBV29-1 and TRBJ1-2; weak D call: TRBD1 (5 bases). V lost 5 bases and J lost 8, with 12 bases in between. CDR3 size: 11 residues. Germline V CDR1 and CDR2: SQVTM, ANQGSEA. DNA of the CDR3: TGCAGCGTTTGGGGGGAGGTAGGCTACACCTTC. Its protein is CSVWGEVGYTF.

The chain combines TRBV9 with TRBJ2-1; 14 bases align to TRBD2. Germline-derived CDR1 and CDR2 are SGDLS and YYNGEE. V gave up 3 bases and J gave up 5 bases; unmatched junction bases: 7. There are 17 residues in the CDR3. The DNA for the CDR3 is TGTGCCAGCAGCGCAGAAGCGGGACTAGCGGGGGACAATGAGCAGTTCTTC. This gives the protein CASSAEAGLAGDNEQFF.

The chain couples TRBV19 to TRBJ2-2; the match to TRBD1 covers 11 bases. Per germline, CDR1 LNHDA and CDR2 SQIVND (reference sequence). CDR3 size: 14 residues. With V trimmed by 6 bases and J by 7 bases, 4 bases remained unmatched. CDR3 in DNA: TGTGCCAGTAGCTCGGACAGGGGGCGCGGGGAGCTGTTTTTT. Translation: CASSSDRGRGELFF.

CDR3 protein: CASSPRPGDTEAFF. The DNA for the CDR3 is TGTGCCAGCAGCCCCCGTCCGGGGGACACTGAAGCTTTCTTT. The chain links TRBV4-2 to TRBJ1-1, with D possibly matching TRBD1 (5 bases). The V end was cut by 4 bases, the J end by 3 bases, with 12 bases between. The CDR3 has 14 amino acids. CDR1 and CDR2 (germline): LGHNA, YNFKEQ.

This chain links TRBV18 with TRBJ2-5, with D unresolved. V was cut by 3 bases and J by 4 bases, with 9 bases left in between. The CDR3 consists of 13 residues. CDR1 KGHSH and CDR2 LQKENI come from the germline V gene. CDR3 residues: CASSPSVGETQYF. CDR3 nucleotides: TGTGCCAGCTCACCGTCGGTCGGAGAGACCCAGTACTTC.

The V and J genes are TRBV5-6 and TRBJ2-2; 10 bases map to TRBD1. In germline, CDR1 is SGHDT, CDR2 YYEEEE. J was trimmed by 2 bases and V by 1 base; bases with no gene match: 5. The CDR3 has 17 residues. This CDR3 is CASSLTRDRGNTGELFF. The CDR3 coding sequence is TGTGCCAGCAGCTTGACCCGGGACAGGGGTAACACCGGGGAGCTGTTTTTT.

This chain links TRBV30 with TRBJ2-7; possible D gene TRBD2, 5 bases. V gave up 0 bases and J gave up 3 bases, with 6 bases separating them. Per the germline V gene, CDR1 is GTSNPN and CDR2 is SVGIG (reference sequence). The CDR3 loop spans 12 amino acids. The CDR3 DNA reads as TGTGCCTGGAGTGTTGGAGGCTACGAGCAGTACTTC. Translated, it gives CAWSVGGYEQYF.

The CDR3, as DNA: TGTGCCAGTAGTCCCAGACAGGGGGCGTCCTACGAGCAGTACTTC. Translated: CASSPRQGASYEQYF. This chain joins TRBV19 and TRBJ2-7; the match to TRBD1 covers 10 bases. Trimming took 5 bases from V and 1 from J; bases not matched to a gene: 5. In germline, CDR1 is LNHDA, CDR2 SQIVND (reference sequence). This CDR3 has 15 residues.

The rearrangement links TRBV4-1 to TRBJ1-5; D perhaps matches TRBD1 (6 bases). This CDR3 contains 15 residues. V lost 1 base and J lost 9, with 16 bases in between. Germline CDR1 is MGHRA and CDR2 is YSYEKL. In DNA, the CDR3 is TGCGCCAGCAGCCAAGGAGAAGGGGGGGCTTGGCCCCAGCATTTT. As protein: CASSQGEGGAWPQHF.

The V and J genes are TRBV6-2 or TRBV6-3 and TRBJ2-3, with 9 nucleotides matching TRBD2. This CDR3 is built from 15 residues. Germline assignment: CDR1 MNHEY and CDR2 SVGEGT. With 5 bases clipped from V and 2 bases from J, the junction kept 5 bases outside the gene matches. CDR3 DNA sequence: TGTGCCAGCAGTCGGCGGGGGGGCTTCACAGATACGCAGTATTTT. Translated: CASSRRGGFTDTQYF.

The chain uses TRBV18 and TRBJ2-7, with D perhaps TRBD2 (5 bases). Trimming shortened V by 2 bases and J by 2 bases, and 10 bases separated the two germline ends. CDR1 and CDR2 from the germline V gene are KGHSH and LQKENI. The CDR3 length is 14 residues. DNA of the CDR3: TGTGCCAGCTCACCAGGGATTAGCGCCTACGAGCAGTACTTC. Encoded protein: CASSPGISAYEQYF.

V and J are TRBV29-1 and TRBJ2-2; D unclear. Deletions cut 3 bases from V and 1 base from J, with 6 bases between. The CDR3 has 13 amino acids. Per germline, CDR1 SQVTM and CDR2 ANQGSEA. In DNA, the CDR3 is TGCAGCGTTGACGTCAGGAACACCGGGGAGCTGTTTTTT. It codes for CSVDVRNTGELFF.

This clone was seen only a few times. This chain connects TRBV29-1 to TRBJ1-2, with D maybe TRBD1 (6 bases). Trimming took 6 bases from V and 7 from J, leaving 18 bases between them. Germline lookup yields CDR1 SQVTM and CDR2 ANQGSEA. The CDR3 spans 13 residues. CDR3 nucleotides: TGCAGCGTGGGGGCGGTTATCGAGGCTGGCTACACCTTC. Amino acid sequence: CSVGAVIEAGYTF.

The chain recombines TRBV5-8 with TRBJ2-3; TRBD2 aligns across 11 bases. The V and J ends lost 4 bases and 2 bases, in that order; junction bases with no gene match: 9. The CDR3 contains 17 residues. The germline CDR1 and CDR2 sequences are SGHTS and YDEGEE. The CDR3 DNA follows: TGTGCCAGCAGCAGGGGACTAGCGGTCCTCGCCACAGATACGCAGTATTTT. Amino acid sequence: CASSRGLAVLATDTQYF.

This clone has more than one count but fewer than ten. The CDR3 spells CASSGQGVDSPLHF. In DNA form, the CDR3 reads TGTGCCAGCAGCGGACAGGGAGTAGATTCACCCCTCCACTTT. V gene TRBV7-9 combines with J gene TRBJ1-6, with 8 bases identical to TRBD1. The V gene end was trimmed by 5 bases and the J gene end by 8 bases; junction bases not matched to a gene: 5. Germline-derived CDR1 and CDR2 are SEHNR and FQNEAQ (reference sequence). This CDR3 region has 14 residues.

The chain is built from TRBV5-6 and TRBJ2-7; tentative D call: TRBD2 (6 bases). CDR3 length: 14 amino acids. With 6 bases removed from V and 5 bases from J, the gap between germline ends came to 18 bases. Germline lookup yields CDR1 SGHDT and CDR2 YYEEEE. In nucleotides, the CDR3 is TGTGCCAGCAATTGGGGACGGGGAGGCAACGAGCAGTACTTC. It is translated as CASNWGRGGNEQYF.

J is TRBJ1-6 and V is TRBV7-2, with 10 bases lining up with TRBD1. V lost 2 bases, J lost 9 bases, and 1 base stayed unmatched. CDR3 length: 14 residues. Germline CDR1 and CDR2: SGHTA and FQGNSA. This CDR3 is CASSLRTGGSPLHF. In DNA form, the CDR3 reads TGTGCCAGCAGCTTAAGGACAGGGGGTTCACCCCTCCACTTT.